This is a list of T cell receptor beta chains from one sample in a study of a mutant IDH1 vaccine in newly diagnosed glioma. The antigens for these receptors are not known. The assay was immunoSEQ multiplex PCR, and TCRdb's table has in-frame clones only and misses some. The sample carries some 22,000 clones, approximately 79% recorded once. This specimen consisted of PBMCs, obtained from a glioma patient whose treatment included an IDH1 peptide vaccine. These receptors were collected from a man between 35 and 55 years old with glioma. The CDR3 runs from the conserved cysteine through the conserved F or W. The order of the fields is V gene, J gene, clone size, D gene, CDR3 protein, CDR3 DNA. D genes are given only for firm matches. The size entry is marked missing in some rows and otherwise reads once, few, many or a size class.

TRBV30	TRBJ1-5	once	TRBD1	CAWSWSARGNQPQHF	TGTGCCTGGAGCTGGTCGGCCAGGGGGAATCAGCCCCAGCATTTT
TRBV2	TRBJ1-3	NA	NA	CASSFAGSGNTIYF	TGTGCCAGCAGTTTTGCGGGCTCTGGAAACACCATATATTTT
TRBV7-7	TRBJ2-1	NA	NA	CASSLGPYGIQVNNEQFF	TGTGCCAGCAGCCTAGGGCCATACGGGATCCAGGTGAACAATGAGCAGTTCTTC
TRBV5-5	TRBJ1-1	NA	NA	CASSLVWGTTEAFF	TGTGCCAGCAGCTTGGTATGGGGGACCACTGAAGCTTTCTTT
TRBV12-5	TRBJ2-5	NA	TRBD2	CASGWTSTEETQYF	TGTGCTAGTGGTTGGACTAGTACGGAGGAGACCCAGTACTTC
TRBV27	TRBJ2-5	NA	NA	CASSLSRGRGVRETQYF	TGTGCCAGCAGTTTATCCCGTGGAAGGGGGGTCCGGGAGACCCAGTACTTC
TRBV5-1	TRBJ1-2	NA	TRBD1	CASSSGTASNYGYTF	TGCGCCAGCAGCTCAGGGACAGCCTCTAACTATGGCTACACCTTC
TRBV6-1	TRBJ2-2	NA	TRBD1	CASSGARQGDHRGAVF	TGTGCCAGCAGTGGGGCCAGACAGGGTGACCACCGGGGAGCTGTTTTT
TRBV7-2	TRBJ2-4	NA	TRBD2	CASSSILVGLGDIQYF	TGTGCCAGCAGCTCAATACTGGTGGGACTAGGTGACATTCAGTACTTC
TRBV5-1	TRBJ2-3	NA	NA	CASSSERDITDTQYF	TGCGCCAGCAGCTCGGAAAGGGATATCACAGATACGCAGTATTTT
TRBV7-9	TRBJ2-1	NA	TRBD2	CASSGGLARYNEQFF	TGTGCCAGCAGTGGGGGACTAGCGAGGTACAATGAGCAGTTCTTC
TRBV7-6	TRBJ2-1	NA	NA	CASSGIALNEQFF	TGTGCCAGCAGCGGAATCGCGCTCAATGAGCAGTTCTTC
TRBV19	TRBJ2-6	NA	NA	CASSIEGLSGANVLTF	TGTGCCAGTAGTATAGAAGGCCTCTCTGGGGCCAACGTCCTGACTTTC
TRBV6-5	TRBJ1-6	few	TRBD1	CASSPSTGVGSPLHF	TGTGCCAGCAGCCCCTCGACAGGGGTCGGTTCACCCCTCCACTTT
TRBV11-2	TRBJ2-3	once	TRBD2	CASSPSGSTDTQYF	TGTGCCAGCAGCCCTAGCGGGAGCACAGATACGCAGTATTTT
TRBV10-3	TRBJ2-3	once	TRBD1	CAISAGQDTDTQYF	TGTGCCATCAGTGCGGGACAGGACACAGATACGCAGTATTTT
TRBV7-9	TRBJ2-5	NA	NA	CASSPPPGGGETQYF	TGTGCCAGCAGCCCACCGCCCGGGGGAGGTGAGACCCAGTACTTC